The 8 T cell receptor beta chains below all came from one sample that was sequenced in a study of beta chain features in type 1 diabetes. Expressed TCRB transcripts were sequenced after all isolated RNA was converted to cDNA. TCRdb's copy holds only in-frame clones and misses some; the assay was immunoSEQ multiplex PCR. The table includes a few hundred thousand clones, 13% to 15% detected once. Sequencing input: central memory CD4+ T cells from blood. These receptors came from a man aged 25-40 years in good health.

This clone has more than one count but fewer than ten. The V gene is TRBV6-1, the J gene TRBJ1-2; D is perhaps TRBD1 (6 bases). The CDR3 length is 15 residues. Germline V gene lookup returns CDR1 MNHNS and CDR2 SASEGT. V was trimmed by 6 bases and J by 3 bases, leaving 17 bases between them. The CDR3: CASRPGAVGDYGYTF. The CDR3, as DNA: TGTGCCAGCAGACCGGGGGCCGTGGGGGACTATGGCTACACCTTC.

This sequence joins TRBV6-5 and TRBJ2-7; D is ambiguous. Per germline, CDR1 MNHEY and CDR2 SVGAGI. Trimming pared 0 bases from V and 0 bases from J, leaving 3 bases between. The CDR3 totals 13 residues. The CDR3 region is CASSYSTSYEQYF. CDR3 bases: TGTGCCAGCAGTTACTCGACCTCCTACGAGCAGTACTTC.

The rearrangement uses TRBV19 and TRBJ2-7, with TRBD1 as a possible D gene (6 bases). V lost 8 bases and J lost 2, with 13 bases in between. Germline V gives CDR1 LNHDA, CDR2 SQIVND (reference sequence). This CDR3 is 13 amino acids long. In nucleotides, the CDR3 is TGTGCCAGTTCCGGGACACGAACCTACGAGCAGTACTTC. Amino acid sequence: CASSGTRTYEQYF.

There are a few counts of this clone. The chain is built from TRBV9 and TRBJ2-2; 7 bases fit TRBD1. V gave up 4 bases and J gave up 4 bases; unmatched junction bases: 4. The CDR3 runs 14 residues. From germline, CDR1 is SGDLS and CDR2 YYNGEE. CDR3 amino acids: CASSSGQSTGELFF. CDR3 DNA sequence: TGTGCCAGCAGCTCGGGACAGAGCACCGGGGAGCTGTTTTTT. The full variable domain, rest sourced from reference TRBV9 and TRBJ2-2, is DSGVTQTPKHLITATGQRVTLRCSPRSGDLSVYWYQQSLDQGLQFLIQYYNGEERAKGNILERFSAQQFPDLHSELNLSSLELGDSALYFCASSSGQSTGELFFGEGSRLTVL.

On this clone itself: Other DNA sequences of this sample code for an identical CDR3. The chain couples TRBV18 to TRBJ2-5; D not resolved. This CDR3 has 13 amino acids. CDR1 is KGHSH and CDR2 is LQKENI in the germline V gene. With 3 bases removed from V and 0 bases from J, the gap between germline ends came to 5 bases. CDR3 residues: CASSPSYQETQYF. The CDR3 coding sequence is TGTGCCAGCTCACCGTCCTACCAAGAGACCCAGTACTTC.

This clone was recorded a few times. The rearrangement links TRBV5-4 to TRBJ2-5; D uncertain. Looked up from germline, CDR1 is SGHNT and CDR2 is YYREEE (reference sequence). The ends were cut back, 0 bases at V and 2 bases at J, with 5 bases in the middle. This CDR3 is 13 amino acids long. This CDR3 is CASSLVLQETQYF. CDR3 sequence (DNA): TGTGCCAGCAGCTTGGTGTTACAAGAGACCCAGTACTTC.

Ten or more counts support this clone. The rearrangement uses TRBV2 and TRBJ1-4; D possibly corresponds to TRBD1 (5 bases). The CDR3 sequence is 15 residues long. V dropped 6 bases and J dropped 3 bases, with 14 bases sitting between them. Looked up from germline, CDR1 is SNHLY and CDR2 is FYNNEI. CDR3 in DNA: TGTGCCAGCAGCCCTGGGACCGCGGCTAATGAAAAACTGTTTTTT. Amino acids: CASSPGTAANEKLFF.

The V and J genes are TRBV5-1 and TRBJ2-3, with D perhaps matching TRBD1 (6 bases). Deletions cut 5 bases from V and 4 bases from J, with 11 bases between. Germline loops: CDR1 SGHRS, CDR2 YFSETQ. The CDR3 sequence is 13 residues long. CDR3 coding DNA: TGCGCCAGCAGGGCAACAGGGTCAGATACGCAGTATTTT. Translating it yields CASRATGSDTQYF. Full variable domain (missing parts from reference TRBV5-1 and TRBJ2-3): KAGVTQTPRYLIKTRGQQVTLSCSPISGHRSVSWYQQTPGQGLQFLFEYFSETQRNKGNFPGRFSGRQFSNSRSEMNVSTLELGDSALYLCASRATGSDTQYFGPGTRLTVL.